The T cell receptor beta chain described here comes from a study of blood T cell repertoires in COVID-19. Study as a whole: The United States, Italy and Spain provided the acute and convalescent COVID-19 samples. The cDNA or gDNA used as material had been derived from T cells, B-cell-depleted T cells, or PBMCs.

The ends were cut back, 3 bases at V and 5 bases at J, with 11 bases in the middle. There are 14 residues in the CDR3. CDR1 is SNHLY and CDR2 is FYNNEI in the germline V gene. In the authors' workflow: Amplified reference gene primers provided the basis for estimating nucleated cell counts. Assay used: immunoSEQ multiplex PCR; TCRdb lists only in-frame clones, some missing. The D gene and trimming were derived from the DNA, and the V and J assignments and clone size from that table. This table has 150,000 to 200,000 clones, 70% to 90% appearing once. The sequenced sample consisted of peripheral blood. The chain carries TRBV2 and TRBJ1-5; D unresolved. The receptor was derived from a man younger than 30 with acute or convalescent COVID-19. The CDR3 DNA sequence: TGTGCCAGCAGTGATGAGAGGCGAGATCAGCCCCAGCATTTT. As protein: CASSDERRDQPQHF.